These 7 T cell receptor beta chains were all obtained from the same sample, sequenced in a study of technical replicates of blood from a handful of donors listed by TCRdb under 2017. The method behind the library was the immunoSEQ multiplex PCR assay. This immuneACCESS table, as held by TCRdb, lists in-frame sequences with V and J called but not all clones. Of the missing ones, under half trace to an unresolved V gene in checked studies; the others have no known cause. Across this sample there are tens of thousands of clones, with roughly 94% seen only once. The ten largest clones represent 0.25% of the sample. The specimen sequenced was T cells isolated from PBMCs. Receptors were obtained from a human donor in good health.

The rearrangement uses TRBV2 and TRBJ2-3, with D possibly TRBD2 on 5 matching bases. The CDR3 covers 15 residues. CDR1 is SNHLY, CDR2 FYNNEI, per germline. V shed 6 bases and J shed 1 base, with 14 bases lying between them. The CDR3 DNA sequence: TGTGCCAGCAGCGCCGTGGCGGGCCGCACAGATACGCAGTATTTT. This encodes CASSAVAGRTDTQYF.

CDR3 DNA: TGTGCCAGCAGTCTGGGCCTGGGCTCTGGAAACACCATATATTTT. Translation gives CASSLGLGSGNTIYF. The V and J genes are TRBV6-5 and TRBJ1-3, with D unresolved. Trimming stripped 5 bases from V and 0 bases from J, with 11 bases between. CDR3 size: 15 residues. Germline values: CDR1 MNHEY, CDR2 SVGAGI.

The chain links TRBV9 to TRBJ2-4; 9 nucleotides line up with TRBD1. The germline V gene has CDR1 SGDLS and CDR2 YYNGEE. Trimming took 5 bases from V and 1 from J; bases not matched to a gene: 7. The CDR3 has 16 amino acids. The CDR3, as DNA: TGTGCCAGCAGTACGAACAGGGGGCTCGCCAAAAACATTCAGTACTTC. Translation: CASSTNRGLAKNIQYF.

The rearrangement uses TRBV5-5 and TRBJ2-7; the match to TRBD1 covers 11 bases. The germline V gene has CDR1 SGHKS and CDR2 YYEKEE (reference sequence). The CDR3 has 16 amino acids. Unmatched junction bases numbered 6, after V lost 2 bases and J lost 2 bases. This CDR3 reads CASSFLPGQGAYEQYF. The CDR3 nucleotides are TGTGCCAGCAGCTTTTTACCGGGACAGGGGGCCTACGAGCAGTACTTC. Full variable domain (missing parts from reference TRBV5-5 and TRBJ2-7): DAGVTQSPTHLIKTRGQQVTLRCSPISGHKSVSWYQQVLGQGPQFIFQYYEKEERGRGNFPDRFSARQFPNYSSELNVNALLLGDSALYLCASSFLPGQGAYEQYFGPGTRLTVT.

This sequence joins TRBV7-6 and TRBJ1-1; TRBD1 matches at 8 bases. The CDR3 sequence is 16 residues long. After removal of 4 bases from V and 4 bases from J, the junction contained 11 bases not matched to a gene. CDR1 and CDR2 from the germline V gene are SGHVS and FNYEAQ. The chain's CDR3 is CASSSAATGVGTEAFF. The CDR3 DNA sequence: TGTGCCAGCAGCTCGGCCGCGACAGGGGTGGGCACTGAAGCTTTCTTT.

V usage is TRBV11-2 and J usage is TRBJ1-2, with 8 bases that match TRBD1. The CDR3 length is 18 residues. The ends lost 0 bases at V and 2 bases at J; junction bases unmatched: 11. Germline assignment: CDR1 SGHAT and CDR2 FQNNGV. As DNA, the CDR3 is TGTGCCAGCAGCTTAGATGGACAGGGAGGCCCCCTGAACTATGGCTACACCTTC. Protein: CASSLDGQGGPLNYGYTF.

The chain has TRBV6-1 and TRBJ1-3, with a possible D match to TRBD1 (6 bases). Germline values: CDR1 MNHNS, CDR2 SASEGT. Trimming took 3 bases from V and 5 from J, leaving 11 bases between them. The CDR3 length is 14 residues. The CDR3 bases are TGTGCCAGCAGTGATCAGGGGAGTAGAAACACCATATATTTT. Translated: CASSDQGSRNTIYF.